This T cell receptor (beta chain) was retrieved from a study of cytomegalovirus exposure and HLA in healthy donors. Germline CDR1 reads SGHTA; CDR2 reads FQGTGA. This CDR3 contains 13 residues. About this clone itself: One end of the junction fails to match germline, which may point to a read error.

It was with 60 Vbeta and 13 Jbeta primers that the PCR ran. Clones were sequenced by immunoSEQ multiplex PCR, and TCRdb holds only the in-frame ones, with some missing. The sample has fewer than 250,000 clones, roughly 83% seen once. Input material: PBMCs. The chain recombines TRBV7-3 with TRBJ2-5; D gene uncertain. The sequence derives from a woman between 45 and 65 years old in good health and CMV-seronegative. CDR3 sequence (DNA): TGTGCCAGCAGCCTAACACCGGTGGAGACCCAGTACTTC. Encoded protein: CASSLTPVETQYF.